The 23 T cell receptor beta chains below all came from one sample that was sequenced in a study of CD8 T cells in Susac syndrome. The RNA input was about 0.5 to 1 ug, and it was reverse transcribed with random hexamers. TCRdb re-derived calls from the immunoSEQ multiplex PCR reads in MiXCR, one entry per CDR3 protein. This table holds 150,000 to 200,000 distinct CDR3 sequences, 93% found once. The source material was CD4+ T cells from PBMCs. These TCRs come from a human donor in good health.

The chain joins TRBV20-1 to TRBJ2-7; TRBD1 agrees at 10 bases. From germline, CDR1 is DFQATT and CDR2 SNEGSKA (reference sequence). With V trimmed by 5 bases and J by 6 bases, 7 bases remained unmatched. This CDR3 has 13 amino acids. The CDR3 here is CSAEGTGESEQYF. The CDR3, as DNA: TGCAGTGCTGAGGGGACAGGGGAAAGCGAGCAGTACTTC.

CDR3 protein: CASSQNGPQETQYF. CDR3 DNA sequence: TGTGCCAGCAGCCAGAATGGCCCACAAGAGACCCAGTACTTC. The chain is built from TRBV3-1 and TRBJ2-5, with no clear D. Looked up from germline, CDR1 is LGHDT and CDR2 is YNNKEL (reference sequence). CDR3 size: 14 residues. The V and J ends lost 3 bases and 2 bases respectively, with 10 bases between them.

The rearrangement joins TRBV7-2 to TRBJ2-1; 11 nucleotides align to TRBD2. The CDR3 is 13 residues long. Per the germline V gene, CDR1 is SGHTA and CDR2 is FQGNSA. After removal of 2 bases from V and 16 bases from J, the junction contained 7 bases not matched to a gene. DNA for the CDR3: TGTGCCAGCAGCTTAATACCGACTAGCGGGGAATTCTTC. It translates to CASSLIPTSGEFF.

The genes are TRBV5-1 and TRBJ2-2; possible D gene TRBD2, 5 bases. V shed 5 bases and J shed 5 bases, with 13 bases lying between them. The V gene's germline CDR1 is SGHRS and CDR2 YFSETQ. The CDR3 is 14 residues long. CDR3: CASRLSGGTGELFF. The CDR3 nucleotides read TGCGCCAGCAGACTCAGCGGTGGGACCGGGGAGCTGTTTTTT.

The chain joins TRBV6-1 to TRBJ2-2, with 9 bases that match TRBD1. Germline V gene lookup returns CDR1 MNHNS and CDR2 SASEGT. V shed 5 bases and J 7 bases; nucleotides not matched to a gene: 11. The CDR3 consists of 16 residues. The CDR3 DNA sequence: TGTGCCAGCAGTCGCGCCGGGACAGGGAAGGGCGGGGAGCTGTTTTTT. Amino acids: CASSRAGTGKGGELFF.

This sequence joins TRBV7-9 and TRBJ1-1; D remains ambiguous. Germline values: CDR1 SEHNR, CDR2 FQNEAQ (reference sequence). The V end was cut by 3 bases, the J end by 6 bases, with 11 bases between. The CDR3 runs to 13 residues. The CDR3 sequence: CASSFSRESEAFF. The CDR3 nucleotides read TGTGCCAGCAGCTTTTCTCGGGAGTCTGAAGCTTTCTTT.

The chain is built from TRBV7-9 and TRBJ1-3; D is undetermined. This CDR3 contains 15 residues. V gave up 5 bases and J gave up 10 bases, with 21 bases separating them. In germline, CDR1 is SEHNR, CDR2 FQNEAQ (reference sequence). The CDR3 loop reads CASSQASSPLITIYF. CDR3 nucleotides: TGTGCCAGCAGCCAAGCGTCCAGTCCCCTGATTACCATATATTTT.

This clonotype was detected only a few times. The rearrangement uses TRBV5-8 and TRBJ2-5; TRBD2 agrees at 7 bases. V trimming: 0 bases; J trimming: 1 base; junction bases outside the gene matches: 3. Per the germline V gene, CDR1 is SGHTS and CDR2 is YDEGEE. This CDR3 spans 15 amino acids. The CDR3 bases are TGTGCCAGCAGCTTGGGTCTAGCGGCCCAAGAGACCCAGTACTTC. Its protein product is CASSLGLAAQETQYF.

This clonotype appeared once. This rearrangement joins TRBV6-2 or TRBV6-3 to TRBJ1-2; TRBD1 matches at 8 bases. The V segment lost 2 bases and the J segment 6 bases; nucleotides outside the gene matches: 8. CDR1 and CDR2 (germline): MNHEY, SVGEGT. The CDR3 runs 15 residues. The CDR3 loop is CASSYPPGGADGYTF. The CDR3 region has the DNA TGTGCCAGCAGTTACCCCCCAGGGGGCGCGGATGGCTACACCTTC.

CDR3: CSATGGENIQYF. CDR3 coding DNA: TGCAGCGCCACCGGGGGGGAAAACATTCAGTACTTC. The genes are TRBV29-1 and TRBJ2-4, with TRBD2 matching over 8 bases. In germline, CDR1 is SQVTM, CDR2 ANQGSEA. The junction had 4 bases not matched to a gene; V was cut back by 7 bases and J by 5 bases. CDR3 length equals 12 residues.

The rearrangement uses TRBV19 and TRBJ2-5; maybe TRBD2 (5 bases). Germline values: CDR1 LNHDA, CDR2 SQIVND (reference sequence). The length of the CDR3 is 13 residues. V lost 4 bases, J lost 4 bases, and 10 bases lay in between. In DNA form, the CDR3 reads TGTGCCAGTAGTAACACGGAGGTAGAGACCCAGTACTTC. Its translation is CASSNTEVETQYF.

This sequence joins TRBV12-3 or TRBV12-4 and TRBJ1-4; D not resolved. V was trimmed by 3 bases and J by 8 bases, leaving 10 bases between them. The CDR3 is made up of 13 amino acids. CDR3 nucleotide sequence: TGTGCCAGCAGTTTCCTCTCAGGAGAAAAACTGTTTTTT. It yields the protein CASSFLSGEKLFF.

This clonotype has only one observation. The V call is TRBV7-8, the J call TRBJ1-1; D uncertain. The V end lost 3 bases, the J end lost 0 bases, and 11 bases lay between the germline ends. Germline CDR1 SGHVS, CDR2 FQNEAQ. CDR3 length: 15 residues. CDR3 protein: CASSFSGVMNTEAFF. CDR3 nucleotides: TGTGCCAGCAGCTTCAGCGGGGTCATGAACACTGAAGCTTTCTTT.

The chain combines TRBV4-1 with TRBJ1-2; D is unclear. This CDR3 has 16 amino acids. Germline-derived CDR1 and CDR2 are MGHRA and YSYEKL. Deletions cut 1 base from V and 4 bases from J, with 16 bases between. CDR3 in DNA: TGCGCCAGCAGCCAAGTATTGGGCGGCAGGTTCTATGGCTACACCTTC. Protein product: CASSQVLGGRFYGYTF.

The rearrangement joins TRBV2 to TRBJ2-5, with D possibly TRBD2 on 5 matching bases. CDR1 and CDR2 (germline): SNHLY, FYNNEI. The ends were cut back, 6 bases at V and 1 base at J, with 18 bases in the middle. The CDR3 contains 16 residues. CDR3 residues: CASSHEGLWAQETQYF. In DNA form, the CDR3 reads TGTGCCAGCAGCCACGAGGGCCTGTGGGCCCAAGAGACCCAGTACTTC.

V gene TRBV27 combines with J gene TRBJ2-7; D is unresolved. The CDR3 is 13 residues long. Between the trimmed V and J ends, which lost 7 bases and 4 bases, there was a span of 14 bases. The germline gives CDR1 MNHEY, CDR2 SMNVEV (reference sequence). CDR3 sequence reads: CASTSGPLYEQYF. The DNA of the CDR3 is TGTGCCAGCACTTCCGGGCCCCTTTACGAGCAGTACTTC.

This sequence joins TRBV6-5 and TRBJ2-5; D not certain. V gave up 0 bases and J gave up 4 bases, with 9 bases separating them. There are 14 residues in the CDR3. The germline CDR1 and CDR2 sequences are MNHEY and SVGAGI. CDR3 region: CASSYSGKGETQYF. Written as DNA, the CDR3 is TGTGCCAGCAGTTACTCAGGGAAAGGAGAGACCCAGTACTTC.

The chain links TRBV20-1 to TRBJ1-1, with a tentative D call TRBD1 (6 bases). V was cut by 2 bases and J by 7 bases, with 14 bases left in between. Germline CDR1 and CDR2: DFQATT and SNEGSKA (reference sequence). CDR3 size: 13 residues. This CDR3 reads CSARILPRGEAFF. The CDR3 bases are TGCAGTGCTAGAATCTTACCCAGGGGTGAAGCTTTCTTT.

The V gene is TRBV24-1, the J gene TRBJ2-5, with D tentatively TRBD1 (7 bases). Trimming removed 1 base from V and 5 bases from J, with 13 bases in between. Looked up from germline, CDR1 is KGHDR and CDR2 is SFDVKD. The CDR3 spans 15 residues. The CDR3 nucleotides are TGTGCCACCAGTGATTTCCTACAGGGGAGGGAGACCCAGTACTTC. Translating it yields CATSDFLQGRETQYF.

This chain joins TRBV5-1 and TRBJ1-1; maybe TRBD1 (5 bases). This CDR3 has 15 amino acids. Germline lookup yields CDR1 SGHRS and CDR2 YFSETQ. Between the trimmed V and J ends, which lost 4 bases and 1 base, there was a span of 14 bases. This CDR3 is CASSLGEHRNTEAFF. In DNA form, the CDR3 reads TGCGCCAGCAGCCTGGGGGAACACCGGAACACTGAAGCTTTCTTT.

The CDR3 region has the DNA TGTGCCAGCAGCCAAGGTCCCCAGGGAGGGCAGCCCCAGCATTTT. Amino acid sequence: CASSQGPQGGQPQHF. J is TRBJ1-5 and V is TRBV3-1; TRBD1 might be the D (5 bases). This CDR3 has 15 residues. The germline V and J ends were trimmed by 1 base and 7 bases, with 14 bases remaining between them. Looked up from germline, CDR1 is LGHDT and CDR2 is YNNKEL (reference sequence).

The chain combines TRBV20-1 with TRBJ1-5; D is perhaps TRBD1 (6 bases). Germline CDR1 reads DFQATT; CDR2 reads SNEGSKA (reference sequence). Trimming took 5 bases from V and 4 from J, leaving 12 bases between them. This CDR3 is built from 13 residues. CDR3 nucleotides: TGCAGTGCTGCCAGGACAGCTAATCAGCCCCAGCATTTT. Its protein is CSAARTANQPQHF.

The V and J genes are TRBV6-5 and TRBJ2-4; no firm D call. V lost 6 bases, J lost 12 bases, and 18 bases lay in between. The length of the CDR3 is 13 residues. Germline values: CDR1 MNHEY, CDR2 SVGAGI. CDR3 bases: TGTGCCAGCAGCTCTTACGGTGGGGTGGATCAGTACTTC. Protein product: CASSSYGGVDQYF.